The entry below describes one TCR beta chain. The antigen this receptor binds is unknown. One base away there is no much larger clone; base qualities are not given. Enrolling through a virtual design, the prospective study's participants ranged in age from roughly 18 to 89 years and lived across around 25 United States geographic areas. In the prospective study, cohorts were assigned on the basis of participant-reported clinical history obtained from a screening survey and a study questionnaire. Recovered participants in ImmuneRACE Cohort 3 were defined by two consecutive negative NP/OP PCR tests, clearance by a healthcare professional, or resolution of symptoms. Each participant in the prospective study had whole blood, serum and a nasopharyngeal or oropharyngeal swab collected by mobile phlebotomists. Over a roughly 2-month period, participants in the prospective study had the option of providing additional blood draws and questionnaires. Prospective study blood samples were shipped either frozen or at room temperature before DNA extraction.

TCRbeta CDR3 regions were amplified from genomic DNA by means of the immunoSEQ Assay, a bias-controlled multiplex PCR. The published analysis was carried out like this. The number of nucleated cells in each sample was estimated from the amplification of reference gene primers within the assay. Sequence reads were collapsed and filtered to measure the absolute abundance of every unique TCRbeta CDR3 rearrangement. Productive Simpson clonality was computed per sample as the square root of Simpson's diversity index over productive rearrangements. TCRdb re-hosts the immuneACCESS table, in-frame sequences only. Its copies lack some clones; in the studies checked, an unresolved V gene accounts for under half of them, and the cause for the rest is not known. That table supplies the V and J calls and clone size; D and trimming were determined from the DNA. For this sample the table gives 150,000 or so clones, of which over 60% were detected only once. The ten largest clones represent 2.5% to 3% of the sample.

The germline V gene provides CDR1 SGHDT and CDR2 YYEEEE. V is reduced by 2 bases and J by 3 bases, leaving a spacing of 12 bases between them. CDR3 length: 14 amino acids, cysteine to phenylalanine. The DNA shown is the 42-base CDR3, in frame from base 1. This entry is derived from a study of blood T cell repertoires in COVID-19 (dated by TCRdb to 2018 to 2021). About the full investigation: The collaborator samples originated in the United States, Italy and Spain and spanned the acute and convalescent phases of COVID-19. The prospective study material was composed of cDNA or gDNA derived from T cells, B-cell-depleted T cells, or PBMCs. Deeply sampled blood TCRbeta repertoires from subjects exposed to, actively infected with, or recovered from COVID-19 were included in the dataset. The samples were drawn from two sources: the first 160 participants of the ongoing ImmuneRACE study, and over 1,000 subjects contributed by 6 global collaborators. Nearly every sample came with metadata listing a de-identified subject ID, COVID-19 status, age in years and sex. Where available, HLA class I and class II types were taken from metadata supplied by the sample provider and were not determined by assay-based typing. The repertoires were released in a freely available public database intended as a resource for research on the immune response to SARS-CoV-2. Broad study findings and their caveats: Clinical and demographic metadata were provided uncurated, with the amount varying by source and participant.

The TCR comes from a woman aged 50 to 65 who had recovered from COVID-19. Here the chain combines TRBV5-6 and TRBJ2-7; TRBD2 is perhaps the D gene, given 6 matching bases. Input material: PBMCs or T cells enriched from blood (not recorded which). For the CDR3, the sequence is CASSFGQGGYEQYF. The sequence in DNA is TGTGCCAGCAGCTTTGGGCAGGGAGGCTACGAGCAGTACTTC.